This T cell receptor (beta chain) was observed in a study of blood T cell repertoires in COVID-19. Overall study context: The origin of the acute and convalescent COVID-19 samples was the United States, Italy and Spain. T cells, B-cell-depleted T cells, or PBMCs supplied cDNA or gDNA.

CDR3 length: 15 amino acids. Germline V gene sequence: CDR1 SGHNT, CDR2 YENEEA. V dropped 3 bases and J dropped 0; count of bases not matched to a gene: 0. Followed longitudinally, the Seattle patients had been enrolled during active infection. Per the authors' pipeline: Amplification from reference gene primers served as the basis for estimated nucleated cell counts. Profiled with immunoSEQ multiplex PCR; TCRdb holds only in-frame clones, not every one. V and J calls and clone size are copied from that table; D and trimming were computed from the DNA. The repertoire includes over 80,000 clones, around two thirds of them detected once, and roughly 4% sits in the top ten.

The sample consisted of peripheral blood. This chain links TRBV11-3 with TRBJ2-3; TRBD2 matches at 10 bases. This TCR was recovered from an older man with COVID-19, enrolled during active disease. This chain's CDR3 is CASSLGLASTDTQYF. CDR3 in DNA: TGTGCCAGCAGCTTGGGACTAGCGAGCACAGATACGCAGTATTTT.